This T cell receptor beta chain was identified during a study of blood T cell repertoires in COVID-19. The V gene lost 0 bases and the J gene lost 5 bases, with 13 bases spanning the gap. The germline gives CDR1 MGHRA, CDR2 YSYEKL. The CDR3 contains 15 residues. Produced via immunoSEQ multiplex PCR; TCRdb's table is partial and in-frame only. Of approximately 72,000 clones listed, almost 85% are singletons. Sequenced: peripheral blood. The sequence was collected from a man between 45 and 60 years old with active COVID-19. The chain carries TRBV4-1 and TRBJ2-5; D unresolved. CDR3 in amino acids: CASSQEGRYRETQYF. CDR3 nucleotide sequence: TGCGCCAGCAGCCAAGAAGGCAGGTATAGGGAGACCCAGTACTTC.